This record looks at one TCR beta chain sequence and its context. This clone was detected only a few times. Its antigen remains unidentified. The sample holds no much larger clone one base away, and base qualities are not on file. This entry comes from a study of beta chain features in type 1 diabetes (dated by TCRdb to 2016 to 2019). Broadly, across the study: Mean age, gender distribution, total cell number and subset yield did not differ between patients and healthy donors. A total of roughly 110 million sorted cells were examined across all samples, and the number of cells per subset was strongly correlated with RNA yield. In the study, TCRB repertoires of sorted circulating CD4+ T cell subsets from recently diagnosed type 1 diabetes patients were compared with those of matched healthy donors. Regulatory and stem cell-like memory subsets were isolated from only 8 patients and roughly 8 healthy donors, whereas naive and central memory subsets came from all 30 or so donors. Overall study outcomes, separate from this receptor: PCR may preferentially amplify shorter templates, but because patient and control samples were amplified and corrected together, any resulting skew would affect both groups equally. At VDJ recombination sites, patients with type 1 diabetes made fewer insertions and deleted more nucleotides, a pattern implying thymic rearrangement abnormalities. Sequencing cDNA rather than genomic DNA could over-represent highly expressing activated cells, although activation and CD3 levels did not differ between groups. Naive, central memory and regulatory TCRB repertoires appeared more similar among patients than among healthy donors. In all four CD4+ subsets, TCRB CDR3 length was moderately but significantly shorter in type 1 diabetes patients. Because small numbers of individuals were included in the HLA sub-analyses, any influence of HLA type on TCRB rearrangement was left unresolved.

Each donor gave one peripheral blood draw, averaging approximately 110 mL, which was collected into heparinised tubes. Using a panel that included CD45RO, CCR7, CD25, CD127, CD95 and CD27, naive, central memory, regulatory and stem cell-like memory CD4+ T cells were sorted on a BD FACSAria II. All sorted populations exceeded 95% purity. Right away, PBMCs were isolated by Lymphoprep density gradient centrifugation and were stained directly, with no culture step. To minimize batch effects, samples were stained and sorted in pairs, one healthy donor with one patient per experiment. All of the isolated RNA was reverse transcribed with the High Capacity cDNA Reverse Transcription Kit, so expressed TCRB transcripts were sequenced. Naive, central memory and regulatory T cell samples underwent deep immunoSEQ sequencing, averaging around 3.9 million total reads per sample. After sorted cells were lysed in RLT buffer, RNA was extracted with DNase-treated RNeasy Micro or Mini kits, with the choice depending on cell number. Each cell subset was processed separately to prevent cross-contamination, with patient and healthy donor samples processed together. TCRB sequences were amplified from cDNA with the immunoSEQ multiplex PCR, producing 87-bp fragments spanning the CDR3 region. Amplicons were sequenced on the Illumina HiSeq platform. The published analysis was carried out like this. Synthetic template baselines were used to correct PCR bias computationally, reads within Hamming distance 2 were collapsed together, and singletons that could not be merged were discarded. Reads were aligned against IMGT to assign V, D and J genes, CDR3 length and insertions or deletions at six rearrangement sites. Within each subset, clonotype counts were normalized to sorted cell number, after which true diversity and Gini coefficients were computed with the tcR R package. The overlap coefficient, calculated on TCRB nucleotide sequences, was used to quantify repertoire sharing. Out-of-frame TCRB sequences from naive cells were analyzed as a proxy for the pre-selection repertoire. TCRdb holds this immuneACCESS table with in-frame rearrangements only. Some clones are missing; in checked studies, unresolved V genes explain under half, and the rest has no known cause. The V and J calls and clone size are taken from that table; D and trimming were inferred from the DNA. For this sample there are 200,000 to 300,000 clones; approximately 20% appear just once. The ten largest clonotypes hold around 0.03% of the sample.

The sequence derives from a woman aged 40 to 50 with type 1 diabetes. Sequencing was carried out using naive CD4+ T cells from blood. The cell subset or site label on this specimen signifies: true naive CD4+ T cells.

The DNA reads TGTGCCATCAGTGAGTCGAAAGTCCGGGACACTGAAGCTTTCTTT. Translated, it reads CAISESKVRDTEAFF. Recombination linked TRBV10-3 to TRBJ1-1, with the D gene not clear enough to name. V sheds 0 bases and J sheds 3 bases, leaving 11 bases between their ends. The CDR3 goes from the cysteine to the phenylalanine over 15 residues. The DNA shown is the 45-base CDR3, in frame from base 1. The germline V gene sets CDR1 to ENHRY and CDR2 to SYGVKD.